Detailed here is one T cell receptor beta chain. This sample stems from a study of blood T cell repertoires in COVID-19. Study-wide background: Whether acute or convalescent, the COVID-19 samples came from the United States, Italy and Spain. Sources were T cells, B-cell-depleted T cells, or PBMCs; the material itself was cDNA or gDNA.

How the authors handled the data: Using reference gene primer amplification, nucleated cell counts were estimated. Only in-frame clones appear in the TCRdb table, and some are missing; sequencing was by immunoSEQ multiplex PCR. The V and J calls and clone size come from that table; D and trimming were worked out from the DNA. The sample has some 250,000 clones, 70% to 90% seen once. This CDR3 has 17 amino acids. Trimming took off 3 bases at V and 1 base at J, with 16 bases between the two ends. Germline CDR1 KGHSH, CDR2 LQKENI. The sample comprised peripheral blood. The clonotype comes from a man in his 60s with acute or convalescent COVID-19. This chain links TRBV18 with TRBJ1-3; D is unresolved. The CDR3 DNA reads TGTGCCAGCTCACCTTCCGGGAACTCGGGATCTGGAAACACCATATATTTT. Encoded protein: CASSPSGNSGSGNTIYF.